This T cell receptor beta chain was recorded in a study of T cell responses to AZD1222 COVID-19 vaccine. Notes on the study in general: No day 14 peak samples; only post-peak repertoires were characterized.

With respect to this clone: Its antigen is undetermined.

The method was immunoSEQ multiplex PCR; TCRdb's version includes in-frame clones alone and lacks a portion of them. The repertoire holds some 150,000 clones, with approximately 85% as singletons. CDR3 length: 12 amino acids. V gave up 5 bases and J gave up 10 bases, with 13 bases separating them. From germline, CDR1 is SGHNT and CDR2 YYREEE (reference sequence). This TCR was recovered from an adult who received the MenACWY meningococcal vaccine as a control. The chain has TRBV5-4 and TRBJ2-1, with D perhaps TRBD2 (6 bases). The source was peripheral blood, collected 28 days after the second dose of the MenACWY control vaccine. The CDR3 region is CASSEAGWEQFF. DNA for the CDR3: TGTGCCAGCAGTGAGGCGGGGTGGGAGCAGTTCTTC.